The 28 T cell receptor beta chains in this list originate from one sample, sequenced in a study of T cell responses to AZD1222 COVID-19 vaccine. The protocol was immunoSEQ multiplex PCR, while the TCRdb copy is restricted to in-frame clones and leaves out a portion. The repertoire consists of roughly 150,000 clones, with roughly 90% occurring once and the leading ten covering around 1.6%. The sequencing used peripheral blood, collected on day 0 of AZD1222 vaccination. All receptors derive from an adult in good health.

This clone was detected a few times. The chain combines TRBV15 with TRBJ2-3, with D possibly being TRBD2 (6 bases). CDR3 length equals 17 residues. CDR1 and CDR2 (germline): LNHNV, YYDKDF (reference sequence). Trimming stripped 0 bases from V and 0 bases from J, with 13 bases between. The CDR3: CATSRDRGLASTDTQYF. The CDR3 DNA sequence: TGTGCCACCAGCAGAGATAGAGGCCTAGCGAGCACAGATACGCAGTATTTT.

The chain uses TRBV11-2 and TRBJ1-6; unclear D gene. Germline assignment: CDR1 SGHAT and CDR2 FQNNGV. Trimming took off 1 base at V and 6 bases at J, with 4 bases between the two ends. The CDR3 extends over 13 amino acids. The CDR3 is CASSLVFNSPLHF. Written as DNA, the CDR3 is TGTGCCAGCAGCTTAGTTTTTAATTCACCCCTCCACTTT.

The DNA for the CDR3 is TGTGCCAGCAGCCCTGGACAGGGCCAGTATCGCGAGCAGTACTTC. Its protein product is CASSPGQGQYREQYF. The chain carries TRBV7-9 and TRBJ2-7; 8 positions match TRBD1. CDR1 is SEHNR, CDR2 FQNEAQ, per germline (reference sequence). The J segment lost 6 bases and the V segment lost 5 bases, leaving 12 bases of the junction unmatched. This CDR3 is built from 15 residues.

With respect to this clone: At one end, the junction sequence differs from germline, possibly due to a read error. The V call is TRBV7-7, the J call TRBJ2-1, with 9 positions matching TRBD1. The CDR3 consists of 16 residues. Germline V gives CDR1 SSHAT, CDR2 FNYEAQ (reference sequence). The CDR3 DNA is TGTGCTAGCAGCTTTCTACAGGGGGCTTCCTACAATGAGCAGTTCTTC. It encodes CASSFLQGASYNEQFF.

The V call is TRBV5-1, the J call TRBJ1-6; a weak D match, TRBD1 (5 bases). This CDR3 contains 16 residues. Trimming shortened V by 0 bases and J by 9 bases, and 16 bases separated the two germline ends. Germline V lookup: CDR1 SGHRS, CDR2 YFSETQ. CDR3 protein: CASSLDTSGRGSPLHF. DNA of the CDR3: TGCGCCAGCAGCTTGGACACATCGGGACGTGGTTCACCCCTCCACTTT.

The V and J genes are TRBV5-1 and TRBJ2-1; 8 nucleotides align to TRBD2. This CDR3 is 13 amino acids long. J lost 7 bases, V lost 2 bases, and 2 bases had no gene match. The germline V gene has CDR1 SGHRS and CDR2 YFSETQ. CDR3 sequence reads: CASSFSGANEQFF. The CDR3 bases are TGCGCCAGCAGCTTTAGCGGGGCGAATGAGCAGTTCTTC.

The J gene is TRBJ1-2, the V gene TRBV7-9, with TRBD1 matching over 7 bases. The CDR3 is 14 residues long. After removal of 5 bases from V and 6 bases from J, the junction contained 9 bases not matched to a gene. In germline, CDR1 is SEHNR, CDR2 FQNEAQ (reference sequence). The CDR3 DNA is TGTGCCAGCAGCCTGACAGGGACCAGAAATGGCTACACCTTC. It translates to CASSLTGTRNGYTF.

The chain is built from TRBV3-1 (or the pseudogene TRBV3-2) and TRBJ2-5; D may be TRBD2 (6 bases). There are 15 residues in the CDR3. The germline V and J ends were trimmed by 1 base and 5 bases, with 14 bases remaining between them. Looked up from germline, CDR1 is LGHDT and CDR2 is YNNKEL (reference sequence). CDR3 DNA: TGTGCCAGCAGCCAAGGCGGAAGAAGCGGGGAGACCCAGTACTTC. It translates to CASSQGGRSGETQYF.

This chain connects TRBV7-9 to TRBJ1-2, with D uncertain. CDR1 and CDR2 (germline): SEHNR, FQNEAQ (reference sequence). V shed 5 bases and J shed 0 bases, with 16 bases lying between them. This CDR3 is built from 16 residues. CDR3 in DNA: TGTGCCAGCAGCCCTTTCGGGCAGGCAACTAACTATGGCTACACCTTC. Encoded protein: CASSPFGQATNYGYTF.

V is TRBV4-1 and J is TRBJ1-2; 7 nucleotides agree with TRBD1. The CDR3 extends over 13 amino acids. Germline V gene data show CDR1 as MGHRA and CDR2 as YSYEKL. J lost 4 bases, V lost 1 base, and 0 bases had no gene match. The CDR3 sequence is CASSQGQGYGYTF. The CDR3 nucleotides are TGCGCCAGCAGCCAAGGACAGGGCTATGGCTACACCTTC.

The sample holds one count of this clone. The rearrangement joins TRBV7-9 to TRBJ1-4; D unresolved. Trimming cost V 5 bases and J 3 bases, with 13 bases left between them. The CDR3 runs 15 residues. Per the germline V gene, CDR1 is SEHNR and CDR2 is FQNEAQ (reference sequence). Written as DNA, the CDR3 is TGTGCCAGCAGCCCAAACAGTGCGGCTAATGAAAAACTGTTTTTT. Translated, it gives CASSPNSAANEKLFF.

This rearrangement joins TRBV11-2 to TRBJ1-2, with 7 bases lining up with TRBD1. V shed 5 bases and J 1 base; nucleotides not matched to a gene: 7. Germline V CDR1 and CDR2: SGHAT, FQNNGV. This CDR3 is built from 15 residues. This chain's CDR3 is CASSARQGSNYGYTF. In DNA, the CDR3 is TGTGCCAGCAGCGCACGACAGGGAAGTAACTATGGCTACACCTTC.

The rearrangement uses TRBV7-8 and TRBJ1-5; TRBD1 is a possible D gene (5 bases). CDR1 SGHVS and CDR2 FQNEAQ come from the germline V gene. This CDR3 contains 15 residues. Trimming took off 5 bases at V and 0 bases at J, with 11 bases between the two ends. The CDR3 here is CASSPRDHSNQPQHF. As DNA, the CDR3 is TGTGCCAGCAGCCCCCGGGACCATAGCAATCAGCCCCAGCATTTT.

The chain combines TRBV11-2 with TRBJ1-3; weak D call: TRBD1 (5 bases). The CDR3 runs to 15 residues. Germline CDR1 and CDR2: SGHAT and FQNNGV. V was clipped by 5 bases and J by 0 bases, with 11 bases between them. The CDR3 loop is CASSPWGVSGNTIYF. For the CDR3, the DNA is TGTGCCAGCAGCCCCTGGGGGGTCTCTGGAAACACCATATATTTT.

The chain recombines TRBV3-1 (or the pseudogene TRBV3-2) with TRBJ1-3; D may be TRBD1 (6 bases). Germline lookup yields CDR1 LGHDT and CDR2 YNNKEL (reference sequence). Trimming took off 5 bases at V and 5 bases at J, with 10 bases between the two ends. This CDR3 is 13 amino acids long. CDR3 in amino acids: CASSLQGRNTIYF. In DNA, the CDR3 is TGTGCCAGCAGCTTACAGGGTAGAAACACCATATATTTT.

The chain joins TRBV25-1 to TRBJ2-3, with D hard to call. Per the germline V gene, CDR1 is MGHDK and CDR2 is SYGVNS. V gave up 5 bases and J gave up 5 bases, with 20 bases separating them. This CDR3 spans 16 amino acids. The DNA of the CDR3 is TGTGCCAGCAGTTCTTTGGCGTTTTCTGCAGGAGATACGCAGTATTTT. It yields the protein CASSSLAFSAGDTQYF.

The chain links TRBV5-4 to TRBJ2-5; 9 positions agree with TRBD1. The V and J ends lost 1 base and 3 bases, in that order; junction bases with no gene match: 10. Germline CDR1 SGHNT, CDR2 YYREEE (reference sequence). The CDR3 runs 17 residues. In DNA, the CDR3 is TGTGCCAGCAGCTTGTATCCCGGGACAGGGATTGAAGAGACCCAGTACTTC. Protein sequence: CASSLYPGTGIEETQYF.

CDR3 DNA: TGTGCCATCGCGAGCGGGAGTATTACAGATACGCAGTATTTT. Amino acid sequence: CAIASGSITDTQYF. The chain couples TRBV7-9 to TRBJ2-3, with 8 bases fitting TRBD2. CDR1 is SEHNR and CDR2 is FQNEAQ in the germline V gene (reference sequence). V gave up 10 bases and J gave up 3 bases; unmatched junction bases: 9. CDR3 length: 14 residues. Full variable domain (outside the CDR3, taken from reference TRBV7-9 and TRBJ2-3): DTGVSQNPRHKITKRGQNVTFRCDPISEHNRLYWYRQTLGQGPEFLTYFQNEAQLEKSRLLSDRFSAERPKGSFSTLEIQRTEQGDSAMYLCAIASGSITDTQYFGPGTRLTVL.

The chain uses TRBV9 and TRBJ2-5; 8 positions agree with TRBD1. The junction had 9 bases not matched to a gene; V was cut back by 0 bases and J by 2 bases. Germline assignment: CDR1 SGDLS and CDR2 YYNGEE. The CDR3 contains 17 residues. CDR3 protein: CASSVARDRPTQETQYF. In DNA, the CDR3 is TGTGCCAGCAGCGTAGCTCGGGACAGGCCTACTCAAGAGACCCAGTACTTC.

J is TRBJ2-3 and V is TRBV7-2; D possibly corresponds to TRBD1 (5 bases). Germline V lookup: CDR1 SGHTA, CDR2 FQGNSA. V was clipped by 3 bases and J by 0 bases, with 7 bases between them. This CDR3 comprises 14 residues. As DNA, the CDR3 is TGTGCCAGCAGCTTTTGGGGCAGCACAGATACGCAGTATTTT. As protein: CASSFWGSTDTQYF.

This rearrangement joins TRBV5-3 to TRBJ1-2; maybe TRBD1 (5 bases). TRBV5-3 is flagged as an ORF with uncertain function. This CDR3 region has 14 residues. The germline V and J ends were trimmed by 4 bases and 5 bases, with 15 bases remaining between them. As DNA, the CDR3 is TGTGCCAGAAGCCGGGACGGGGGGAAGTATGGCTACACCTTC. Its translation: CARSRDGGKYGYTF.

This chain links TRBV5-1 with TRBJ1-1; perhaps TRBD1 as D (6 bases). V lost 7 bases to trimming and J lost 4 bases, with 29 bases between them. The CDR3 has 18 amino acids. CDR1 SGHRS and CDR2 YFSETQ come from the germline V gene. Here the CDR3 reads CASGSPSGVAIAGTEAFF. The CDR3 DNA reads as TGCGCCAGCGGTTCGCCTTCAGGGGTAGCGATAGCGGGCACTGAAGCTTTCTTT.

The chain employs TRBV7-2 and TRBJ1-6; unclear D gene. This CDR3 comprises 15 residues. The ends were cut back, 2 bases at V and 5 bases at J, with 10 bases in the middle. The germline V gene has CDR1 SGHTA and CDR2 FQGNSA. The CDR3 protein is CASSLQDLNNSPLHF. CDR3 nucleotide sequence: TGTGCCAGCAGCTTACAGGACTTGAATAATTCACCCCTCCACTTT.

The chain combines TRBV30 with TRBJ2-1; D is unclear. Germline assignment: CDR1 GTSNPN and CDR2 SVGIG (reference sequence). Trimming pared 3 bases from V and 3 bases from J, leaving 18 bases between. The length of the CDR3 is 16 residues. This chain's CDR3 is CAWRAPEARYYNEQFF. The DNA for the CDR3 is TGTGCCTGGAGAGCCCCCGAGGCCAGATACTACAATGAGCAGTTCTTC.

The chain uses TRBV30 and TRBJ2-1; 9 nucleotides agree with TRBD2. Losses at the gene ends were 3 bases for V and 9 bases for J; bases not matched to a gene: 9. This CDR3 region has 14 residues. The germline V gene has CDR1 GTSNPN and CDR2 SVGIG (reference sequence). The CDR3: CAWRRVAGAREQFF. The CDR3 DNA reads TGTGCCTGGAGGAGGGTAGCGGGAGCCCGTGAGCAGTTCTTC. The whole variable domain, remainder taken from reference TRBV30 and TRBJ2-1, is SQTIHQWPATLVQPVGSPLSLECTVEGTSNPNLYWYRQAAGRGLQLLFYSVGIGQISSEVPQNLSASRPQDRQFILSSKKLLLSDSGFYLCAWRRVAGAREQFFGPGTRLTVL.

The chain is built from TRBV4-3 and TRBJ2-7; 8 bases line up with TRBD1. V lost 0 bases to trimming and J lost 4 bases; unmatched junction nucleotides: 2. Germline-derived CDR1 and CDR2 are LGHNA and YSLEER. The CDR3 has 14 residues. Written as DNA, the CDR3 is TGCGCCAGCAGCCAAGAGGACAGGGAATACGAGCAGTACTTC. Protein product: CASSQEDREYEQYF.

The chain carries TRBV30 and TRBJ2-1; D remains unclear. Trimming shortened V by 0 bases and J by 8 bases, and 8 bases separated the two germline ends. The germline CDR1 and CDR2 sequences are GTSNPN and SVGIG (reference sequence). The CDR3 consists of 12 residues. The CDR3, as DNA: TGTGCCTGGAGTGTACTCGGTGATGAGCAGTTCTTC. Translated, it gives CAWSVLGDEQFF.

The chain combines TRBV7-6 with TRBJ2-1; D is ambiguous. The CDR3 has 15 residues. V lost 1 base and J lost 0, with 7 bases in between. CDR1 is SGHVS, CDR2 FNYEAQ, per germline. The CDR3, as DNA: TGTGCCAGCAGCTTAGACCGGAGCTCCTACAATGAGCAGTTCTTC. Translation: CASSLDRSSYNEQFF.